Following are 3 T cell receptor beta chains from one sample sequenced in a study of Ad26.COV2.S vaccination and SARS-CoV-2 variants. Clones were sequenced by immunoSEQ multiplex PCR, and TCRdb holds only the in-frame ones, with some missing. This sample has about 410,000 clones, with approximately 91% found just once. Treatment of the sample: around 19 received Ad26.COV2.S at low or high dose, single or two shots; several received placebo; per-sample allocation not given. Day 63 after the first injection of vaccine or placebo was the sampling time. Specimen: peripheral blood, collected in a trial of Ad26.COV2.S vaccine versus placebo. These TCRs come from a person aged 18-60 years who received the Ad26.COV2.S COVID-19 vaccine or a placebo.

This clone was picked up a small number of times. The chain recombines TRBV5-6 with TRBJ2-3; D might be TRBD2 (6 bases). V gave up 2 bases and J gave up 2 bases, with 15 bases separating them. Germline assignment: CDR1 SGHDT and CDR2 YYEEEE. CDR3 size: 16 residues. The CDR3 loop is CASSFGSGRNTDTQYF. The CDR3 nucleotides are TGTGCCAGCAGCTTTGGCAGCGGGCGGAACACAGATACGCAGTATTTT.

V gene TRBV11-1 combines with J gene TRBJ2-2, with 7 bases aligning to TRBD1. The CDR3 runs 16 residues. Germline loops: CDR1 SGHAT, CDR2 FQDESV (reference sequence). V gave up 4 bases and J gave up 0 bases; unmatched junction bases: 5. The CDR3 DNA reads as TGTGCCAGCAGCTCAACCGGGACAGCGAACACCGGGGAGCTGTTTTTT. It encodes CASSSTGTANTGELFF.

J is TRBJ1-2 and V is TRBV6-5; 8 nucleotides match TRBD1. This CDR3 is 15 amino acids long. V was clipped by 10 bases and J by 5 bases; unmatched bases: 15. Per germline, CDR1 MNHEY and CDR2 SVGAGI. This CDR3 is CANSHGQGRPYGYTF. The CDR3 DNA sequence: TGTGCCAACTCCCACGGACAGGGTAGGCCGTATGGCTACACCTTC.